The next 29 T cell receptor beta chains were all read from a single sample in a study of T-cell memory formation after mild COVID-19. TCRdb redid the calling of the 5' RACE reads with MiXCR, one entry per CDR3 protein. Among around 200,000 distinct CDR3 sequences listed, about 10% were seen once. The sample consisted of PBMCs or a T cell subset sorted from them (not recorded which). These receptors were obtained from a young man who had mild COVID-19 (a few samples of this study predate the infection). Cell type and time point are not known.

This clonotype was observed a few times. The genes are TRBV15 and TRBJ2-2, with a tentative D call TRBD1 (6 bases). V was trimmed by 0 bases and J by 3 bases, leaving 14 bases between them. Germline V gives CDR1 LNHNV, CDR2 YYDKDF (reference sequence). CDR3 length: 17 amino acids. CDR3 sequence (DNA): TGTGCCACCAGCAGAGACCGGACAGCAGAAGACACCGGGGAGCTGTTTTTT. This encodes CATSRDRTAEDTGELFF.

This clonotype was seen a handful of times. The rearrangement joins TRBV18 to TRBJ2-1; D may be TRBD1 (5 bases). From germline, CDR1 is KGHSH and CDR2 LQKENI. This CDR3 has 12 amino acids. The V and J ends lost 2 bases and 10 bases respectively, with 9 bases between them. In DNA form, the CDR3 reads TGTGCCAGCTCACCAGGGGCTTGGGAGCAGTTCTTC. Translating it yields CASSPGAWEQFF.

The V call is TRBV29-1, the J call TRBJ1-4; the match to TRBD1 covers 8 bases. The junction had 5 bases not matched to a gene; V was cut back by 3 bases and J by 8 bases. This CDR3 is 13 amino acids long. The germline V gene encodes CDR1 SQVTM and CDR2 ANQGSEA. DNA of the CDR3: TGCAGCGTTGATTCCGGACAGGGAGAAAAACTGTTTTTT. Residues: CSVDSGQGEKLFF.

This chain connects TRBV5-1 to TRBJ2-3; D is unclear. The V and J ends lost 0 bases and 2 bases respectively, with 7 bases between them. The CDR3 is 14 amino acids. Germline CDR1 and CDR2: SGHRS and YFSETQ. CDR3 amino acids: CASSLEVDTDTQYF. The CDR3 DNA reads TGCGCCAGCAGCTTGGAGGTTGACACAGATACGCAGTATTTT.

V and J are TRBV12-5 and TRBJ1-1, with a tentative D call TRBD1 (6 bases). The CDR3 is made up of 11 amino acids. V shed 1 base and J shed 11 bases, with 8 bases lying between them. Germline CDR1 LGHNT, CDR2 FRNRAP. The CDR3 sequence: CASGLGQGAFF. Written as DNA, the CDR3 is TGTGCTAGTGGTTTGGGGCAGGGGGCTTTCTTT.

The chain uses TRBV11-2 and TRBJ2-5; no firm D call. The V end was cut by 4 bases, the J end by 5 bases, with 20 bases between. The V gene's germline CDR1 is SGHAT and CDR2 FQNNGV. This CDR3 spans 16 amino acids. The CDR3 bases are TGTGCCAGCAGCTCATGGGCTGGCGCTTTAGGGGAGACCCAGTACTTC. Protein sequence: CASSSWAGALGETQYF.

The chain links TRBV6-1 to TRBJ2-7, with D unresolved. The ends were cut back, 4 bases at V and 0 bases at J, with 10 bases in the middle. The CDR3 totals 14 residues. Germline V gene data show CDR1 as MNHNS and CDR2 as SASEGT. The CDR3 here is CASSGDSSSYEQYF. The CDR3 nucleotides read TGTGCCAGCAGTGGAGACTCTTCCTCCTACGAGCAGTACTTC.

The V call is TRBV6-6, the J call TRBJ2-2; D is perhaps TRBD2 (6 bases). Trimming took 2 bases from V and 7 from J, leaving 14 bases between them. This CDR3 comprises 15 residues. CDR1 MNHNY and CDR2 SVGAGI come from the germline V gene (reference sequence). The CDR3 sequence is CASSYDGGSGGELFF. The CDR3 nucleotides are TGTGCCAGCAGTTACGACGGGGGAAGCGGCGGGGAGCTGTTTTTT.

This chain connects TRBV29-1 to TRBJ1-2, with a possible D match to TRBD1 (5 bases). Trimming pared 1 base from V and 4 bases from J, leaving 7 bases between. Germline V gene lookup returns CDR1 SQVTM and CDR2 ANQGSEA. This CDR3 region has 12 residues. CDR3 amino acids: CSVEGQLYGYTF. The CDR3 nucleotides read TGCAGCGTTGAAGGACAGCTCTATGGCTACACCTTC.

The CDR3 nucleotides read TGCGCCAGCAGCTTGAGGGGGGTTGCAGATACGCAGTATTTT. Protein sequence: CASSLRGVADTQYF. This sequence joins TRBV5-1 and TRBJ2-3; D may correspond to TRBD1 or TRBD2 (6 bases each). In germline, CDR1 is SGHRS, CDR2 YFSETQ. The CDR3 is 14 residues long. The V gene lost 1 base and the J gene lost 4 bases, with 10 bases spanning the gap. Using reference TRBV5-1 and TRBJ2-3 for the parts outside the CDR3, the full variable domain is KAGVTQTPRYLIKTRGQQVTLSCSPISGHRSVSWYQQTPGQGLQFLFEYFSETQRNKGNFPGRFSGRQFSNSRSEMNVSTLELGDSALYLCASSLRGVADTQYFGPGTRLTVL.

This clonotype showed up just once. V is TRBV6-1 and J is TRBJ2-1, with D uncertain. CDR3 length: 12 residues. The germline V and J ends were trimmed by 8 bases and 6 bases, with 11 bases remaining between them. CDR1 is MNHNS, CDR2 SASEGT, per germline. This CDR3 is CASRRVANEQFF. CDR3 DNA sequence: TGTGCCAGCCGAAGGGTTGCCAATGAGCAGTTCTTC.

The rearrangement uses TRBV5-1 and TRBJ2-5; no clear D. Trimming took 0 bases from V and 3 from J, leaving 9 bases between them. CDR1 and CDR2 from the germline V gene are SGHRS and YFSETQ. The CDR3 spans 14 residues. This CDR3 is CASSLGVAKETQYF. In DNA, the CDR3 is TGCGCCAGCAGCTTGGGGGTCGCCAAAGAGACCCAGTACTTC. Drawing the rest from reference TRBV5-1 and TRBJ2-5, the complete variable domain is KAGVTQTPRYLIKTRGQQVTLSCSPISGHRSVSWYQQTPGQGLQFLFEYFSETQRNKGNFPGRFSGRQFSNSRSEMNVSTLELGDSALYLCASSLGVAKETQYFGPGTRLLVL.

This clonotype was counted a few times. DNA for the CDR3: TGTGCCAGCAGTGACGGACTAGCTAGCACAGATACGCAGTATTTT. It is translated as CASSDGLASTDTQYF. V gene TRBV6-4 combines with J gene TRBJ2-3; 8 bases align to TRBD2. CDR3 size: 15 residues. Trimming took 2 bases from V and 0 from J; bases not matched to a gene: 1. Germline V CDR1 and CDR2: MRHNA, SNTAGT.

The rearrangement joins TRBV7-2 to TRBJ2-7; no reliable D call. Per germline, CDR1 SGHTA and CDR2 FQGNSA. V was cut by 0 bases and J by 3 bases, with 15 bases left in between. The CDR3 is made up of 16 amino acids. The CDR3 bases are TGTGCCAGCAGCTTAGCGTATGGACGGTACTTCTACGAGCAGTACTTC. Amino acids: CASSLAYGRYFYEQYF.

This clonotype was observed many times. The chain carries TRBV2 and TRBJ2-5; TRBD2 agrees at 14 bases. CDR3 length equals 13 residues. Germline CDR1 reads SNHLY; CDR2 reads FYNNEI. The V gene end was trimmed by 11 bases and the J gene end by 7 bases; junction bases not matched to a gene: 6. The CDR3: CAGGLAGGGTQYF. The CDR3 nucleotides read TGTGCCGGTGGACTAGCGGGGGGAGGGACCCAGTACTTC.

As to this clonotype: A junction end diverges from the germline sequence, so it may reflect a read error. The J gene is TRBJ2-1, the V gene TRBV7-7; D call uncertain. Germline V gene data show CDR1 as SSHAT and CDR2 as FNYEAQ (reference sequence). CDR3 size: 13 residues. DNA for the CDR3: TGTGCTAGCAGCTTAGATAGTCACAATGAGCAGTTCTTC. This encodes CASSLDSHNEQFF.

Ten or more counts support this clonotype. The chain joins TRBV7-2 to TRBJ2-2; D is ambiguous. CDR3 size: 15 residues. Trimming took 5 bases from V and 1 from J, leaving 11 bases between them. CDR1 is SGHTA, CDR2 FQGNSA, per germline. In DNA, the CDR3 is TGTGCCAGCAGCCCGGTCGGTCTGAACACCGGGGAGCTGTTTTTT. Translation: CASSPVGLNTGELFF.

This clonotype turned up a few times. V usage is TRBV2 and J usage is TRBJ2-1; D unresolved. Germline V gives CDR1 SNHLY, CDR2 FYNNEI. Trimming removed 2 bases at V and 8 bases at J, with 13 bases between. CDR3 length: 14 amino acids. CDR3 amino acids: CASSETWQDDEQFF. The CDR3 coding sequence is TGTGCCAGCAGTGAAACCTGGCAGGACGATGAGCAGTTCTTC.

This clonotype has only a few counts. DNA for the CDR3: TGCGCCAGCGGTCCCCGCACAGATACGCAGTATTTT. Its protein product is CASGPRTDTQYF. The genes are TRBV5-1 and TRBJ2-3; D not certain. Germline CDR1 is SGHRS and CDR2 is YFSETQ. Trimming took off 7 bases at V and 1 base at J, with 7 bases between the two ends. There are 12 residues in the CDR3.

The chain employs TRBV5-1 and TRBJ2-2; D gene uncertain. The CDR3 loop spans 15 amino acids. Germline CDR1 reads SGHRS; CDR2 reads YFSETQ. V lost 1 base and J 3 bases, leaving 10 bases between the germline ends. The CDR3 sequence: CASSLRADHTGELFF. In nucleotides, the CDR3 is TGCGCCAGCAGCTTGCGGGCCGATCACACCGGGGAGCTGTTTTTT.

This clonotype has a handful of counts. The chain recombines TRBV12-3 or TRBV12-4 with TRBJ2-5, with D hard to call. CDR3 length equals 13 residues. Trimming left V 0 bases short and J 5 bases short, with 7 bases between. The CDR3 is CASSLAAFETQYF. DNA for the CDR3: TGTGCCAGCAGTTTAGCAGCGTTTGAGACCCAGTACTTC.

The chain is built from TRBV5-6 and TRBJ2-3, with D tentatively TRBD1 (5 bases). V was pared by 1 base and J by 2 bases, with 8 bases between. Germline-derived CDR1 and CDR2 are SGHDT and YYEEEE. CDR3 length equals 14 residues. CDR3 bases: TGTGCCAGCAGCTTGAGGGGATACACAGATACGCAGTATTTT. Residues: CASSLRGYTDTQYF.

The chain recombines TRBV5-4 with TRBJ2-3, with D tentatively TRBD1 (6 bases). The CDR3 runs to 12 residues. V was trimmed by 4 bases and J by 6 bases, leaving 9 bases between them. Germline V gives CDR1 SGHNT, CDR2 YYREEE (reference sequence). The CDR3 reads CASSAQGDTQYF. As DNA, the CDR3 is TGTGCCAGCAGCGCGCAGGGGGATACGCAGTATTTT.

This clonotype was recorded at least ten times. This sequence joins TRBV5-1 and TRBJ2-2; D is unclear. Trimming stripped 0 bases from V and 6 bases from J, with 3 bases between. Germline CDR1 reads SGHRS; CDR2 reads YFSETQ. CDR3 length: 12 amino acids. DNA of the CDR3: TGCGCCAGCAGCTTGGGGCCCGGGGAGCTGTTTTTT. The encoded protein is CASSLGPGELFF.

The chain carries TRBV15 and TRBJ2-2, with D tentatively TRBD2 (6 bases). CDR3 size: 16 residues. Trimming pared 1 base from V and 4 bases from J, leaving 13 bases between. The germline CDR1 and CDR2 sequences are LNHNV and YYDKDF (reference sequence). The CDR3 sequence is CATSRGGTGGTGELFF. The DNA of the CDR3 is TGTGCCACCAGCAGAGGAGGGACCGGGGGCACCGGGGAGCTGTTTTTT.

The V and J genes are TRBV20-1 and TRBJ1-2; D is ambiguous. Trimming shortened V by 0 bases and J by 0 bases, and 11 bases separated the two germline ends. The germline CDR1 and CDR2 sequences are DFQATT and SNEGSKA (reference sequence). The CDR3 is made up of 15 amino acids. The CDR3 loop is CSARDKGATNYGYTF. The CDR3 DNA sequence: TGCAGTGCTAGAGATAAGGGAGCCACTAACTATGGCTACACCTTC.

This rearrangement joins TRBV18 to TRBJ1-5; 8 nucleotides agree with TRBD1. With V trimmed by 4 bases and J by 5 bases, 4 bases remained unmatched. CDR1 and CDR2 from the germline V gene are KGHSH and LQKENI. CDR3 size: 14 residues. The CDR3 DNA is TGTGCCAGCTCACAAGGACAGGGTCATCAGCCCCAGCATTTT. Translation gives CASSQGQGHQPQHF. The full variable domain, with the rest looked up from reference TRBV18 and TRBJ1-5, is NAGVMQNPRHLVRRRGQEARLRCSPMKGHSHVYWYRQLPEEGLKFMVYLQKENIIDESGMPKERFSAEFPKEGPSILRIQQVVRGDSAAYFCASSQGQGHQPQHFGDGTRLSIL.

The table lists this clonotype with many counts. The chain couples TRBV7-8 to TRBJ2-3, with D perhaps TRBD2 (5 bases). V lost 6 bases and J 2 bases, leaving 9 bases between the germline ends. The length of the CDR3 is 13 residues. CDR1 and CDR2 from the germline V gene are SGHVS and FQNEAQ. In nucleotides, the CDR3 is TGTGCCAGCAGGACGGGAAACACAGATACGCAGTATTTT. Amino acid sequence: CASRTGNTDTQYF.

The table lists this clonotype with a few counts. The CDR3 reads CASRLWQRGYEQYF. As DNA, the CDR3 is TGTGCCAGCAGGCTCTGGCAGCGGGGTTACGAGCAGTACTTC. The chain has TRBV11-2 and TRBJ2-7; 7 bases line up with TRBD2. This CDR3 spans 14 amino acids. V was pared by 6 bases and J by 4 bases, with 9 bases of the junction left unmatched. The germline gives CDR1 SGHAT, CDR2 FQNNGV. Using reference TRBV11-2 and TRBJ2-7 for the parts outside the CDR3, the full variable domain is EAGVAQSPRYKIIEKRQSVAFWCNPISGHATLYWYQQILGQGPKLLIQFQNNGVVDDSQLPKDRFSAERLKGVDSTLKIQPAKLEDSAVYLCASRLWQRGYEQYFGPGTRLTVT.